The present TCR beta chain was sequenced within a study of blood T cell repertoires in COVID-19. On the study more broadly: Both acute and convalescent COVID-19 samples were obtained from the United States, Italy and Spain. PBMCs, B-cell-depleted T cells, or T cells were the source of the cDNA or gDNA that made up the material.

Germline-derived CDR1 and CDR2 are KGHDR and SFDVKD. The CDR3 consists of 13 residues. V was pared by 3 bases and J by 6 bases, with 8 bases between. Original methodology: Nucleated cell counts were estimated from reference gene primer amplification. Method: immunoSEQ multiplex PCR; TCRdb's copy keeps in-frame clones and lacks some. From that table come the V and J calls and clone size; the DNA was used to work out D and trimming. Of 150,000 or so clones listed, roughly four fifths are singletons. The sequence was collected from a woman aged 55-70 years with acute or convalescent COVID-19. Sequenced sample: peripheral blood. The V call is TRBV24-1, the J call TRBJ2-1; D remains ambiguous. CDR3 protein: CATSDVPSNEQFF. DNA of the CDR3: TGTGCCACCAGTGATGTTCCCTCCAATGAGCAGTTCTTC.